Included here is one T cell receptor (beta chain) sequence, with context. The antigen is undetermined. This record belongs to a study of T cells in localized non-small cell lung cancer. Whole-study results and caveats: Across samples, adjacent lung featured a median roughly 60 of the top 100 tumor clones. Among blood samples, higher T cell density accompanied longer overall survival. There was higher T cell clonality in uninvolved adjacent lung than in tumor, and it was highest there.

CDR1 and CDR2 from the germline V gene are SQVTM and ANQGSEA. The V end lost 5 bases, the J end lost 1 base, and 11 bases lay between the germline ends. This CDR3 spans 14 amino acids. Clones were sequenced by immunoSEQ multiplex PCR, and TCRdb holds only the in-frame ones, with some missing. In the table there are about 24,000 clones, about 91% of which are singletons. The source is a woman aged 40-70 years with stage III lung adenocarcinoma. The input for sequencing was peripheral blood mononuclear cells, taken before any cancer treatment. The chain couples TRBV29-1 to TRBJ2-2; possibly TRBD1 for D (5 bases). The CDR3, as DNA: TGCAGCGTTAGAAAGGGGCAGAACACCGGGGAGCTGTTTTTT. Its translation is CSVRKGQNTGELFF.